This T cell receptor (beta chain) was obtained from a study of T cell responses to AZD1222 COVID-19 vaccine. The overall study: It was second doses at about 4 or about 12 weeks that were pooled.

The V gene lost 2 bases and the J gene lost 0 bases, with 11 bases spanning the gap. The CDR3 contains 16 residues. Germline CDR1 reads LNHDA; CDR2 reads SQIVND (reference sequence). Produced via immunoSEQ multiplex PCR; TCRdb's table is partial and in-frame only. The table includes 140,000 or so clones, around 92% detected once. This clone has a single count. The antigen is not known. Study-wide points: There were vaccine-associated CD4 TCRs across spike, dominant at 160-218 and 743-854. Only a handful of individuals given AZD1222 were seropositive at baseline.

The rearrangement links TRBV19 to TRBJ1-3; D uncertain. This TCR came from an adult in good health. This specimen was peripheral blood, taken on day 0 of AZD1222 vaccination. CDR3: CASSILAAYSGNTIYF. CDR3 DNA: TGTGCCAGTAGTATATTGGCAGCATACTCTGGAAACACCATATATTTT. Full variable domain (rest looked up from reference TRBV19 and TRBJ1-3): DGGITQSPKYLFRKEGQNVTLSCEQNLNHDAMYWYRQDPGQGLRLIYYSQIVNDFQKGDIAEGYSVSREKKESFPLTVTSAQKNPTAFYLCASSILAAYSGNTIYFGEGSWLTVV.